The 16 T cell receptor beta chains below come from one sample, sequenced in a study of blood T cell repertoires in COVID-19. Some clones are missing from TCRdb's copy, which holds only in-frame ones; the method was immunoSEQ multiplex PCR. The data show about 260,000 clones, with about 80% seen just once and about 2% held by the top ten. Sequenced input: peripheral blood. These receptors were taken from a woman at least 80 years old with acute or convalescent COVID-19.

CDR3 residues: CSASFGTSVSTDTQYF. In DNA form, the CDR3 reads TGCAGTGCTAGTTTCGGGACTAGCGTTAGCACAGATACGCAGTATTTT. The rearrangement links TRBV20-1 to TRBJ2-3; 10 bases map to TRBD2. J was trimmed by 0 bases and V by 3 bases; bases with no gene match: 6. CDR1 and CDR2 from the germline V gene are DFQATT and SNEGSKA (reference sequence). The CDR3 extends over 16 amino acids.

The table lists this clone with a few counts. The chain has TRBV5-1 and TRBJ1-1; D is unresolved. CDR3 length equals 13 residues. Trimming pared 3 bases from V and 3 bases from J, leaving 9 bases between. CDR1 and CDR2 from the germline V gene are SGHRS and YFSETQ. The CDR3 DNA is TGCGCCAGCAGCTCAGTCCAATACACTGAAGCTTTCTTT. Translation gives CASSSVQYTEAFF.

The rearrangement uses TRBV2 and TRBJ2-1, with D unresolved. Trimming took 4 bases from V and 4 from J, leaving 8 bases between them. CDR1 and CDR2 from the germline V gene are SNHLY and FYNNEI. The CDR3 extends over 13 amino acids. DNA of the CDR3: TGTGCCAGCAGTGTAAACAGTTACAATGAGCAGTTCTTC. Amino acids: CASSVNSYNEQFF.

This chain links TRBV3-1 (or the pseudogene TRBV3-2) with TRBJ1-4; D might be TRBD1 (6 bases). The CDR3 has 15 amino acids. Trimming left V 2 bases short and J 1 base short, with 8 bases between. CDR1 LGHDT and CDR2 YNNKEL come from the germline V gene (reference sequence). The CDR3 DNA sequence: TGTGCCAGCAGCCAAAAACAGGGAACTAATGAAAAACTGTTTTTT. Translation gives CASSQKQGTNEKLFF.

V and J are TRBV15 and TRBJ2-3; 12 bases fit TRBD2. CDR3 length: 17 amino acids. The germline V gene encodes CDR1 LNHNV and CDR2 YYDKDF (reference sequence). The junction had 4 bases not matched to a gene; V was cut back by 3 bases and J by 0 bases. The CDR3 protein is CATSRGTSGRSTDTQYF. CDR3 coding DNA: TGTGCCACCAGCAGGGGGACTAGCGGGCGAAGCACAGATACGCAGTATTTT. Supplemented by reference TRBV15 and TRBJ2-3, the full variable domain reads DAMVIQNPRYQVTQFGKPVTLSCSQTLNHNVMYWYQQKSSQAPKLLFHYYDKDFNNEADTPDNFQSRRPNTSFCFLDIRSPGLGDTAMYLCATSRGTSGRSTDTQYFGPGTRLTVL.

The genes are TRBV30 and TRBJ1-3; D unclear. The CDR3 is 14 residues long. Germline CDR1 is GTSNPN and CDR2 is SVGIG (reference sequence). Trimming cost V 0 bases and J 1 base, with 7 bases left between them. DNA of the CDR3: TGTGCCTGGAGTGTCAGGAAATCTGGAAACACCATATATTTT. Encoded protein: CAWSVRKSGNTIYF.

The CDR3 spells CASSAQGDMSYEQYF. The CDR3 DNA reads TGTGCCAGCAGCGCCCAGGGGGACATGTCCTACGAGCAGTACTTC. The chain is built from TRBV4-2 and TRBJ2-7, with 7 bases fitting TRBD1. The CDR3 extends over 15 amino acids. CDR1 LGHNA and CDR2 YNFKEQ come from the germline V gene. J gave up 1 base and V 5 bases, and 8 bases lay outside the gene matches.

The chain employs TRBV7-2 and TRBJ1-3; TRBD1 aligns across 9 bases. Trimming removed 5 bases from V and 10 bases from J; junction bases left unmatched: 6. CDR3 size: 13 residues. In germline, CDR1 is SGHTA, CDR2 FQGNSA. The CDR3 spells CASSIGQGTTIYF. CDR3 coding DNA: TGTGCCAGCAGCATCGGACAGGGGACGACCATATATTTT.

The CDR3 DNA reads TGTGCCAGCAGGAGGCGGAACACCGGGGAGCTGTTTTTT. Translation gives CASRRRNTGELFF. The rearrangement links TRBV11-2 to TRBJ2-2; D ambiguous. The CDR3 loop spans 13 amino acids. Germline values: CDR1 SGHAT, CDR2 FQNNGV. V shed 6 bases and J shed 1 base, with 6 bases lying between them.

The chain links TRBV4-2 to TRBJ1-2, with a possible D match to TRBD1 (6 bases). Germline CDR1 LGHNA, CDR2 YNFKEQ. CDR3 length: 14 residues. The V gene lost 1 base and the J gene lost 8 bases, with 14 bases spanning the gap. The DNA of the CDR3 is TGTGCCAGCAGCCAAGTAGACAGGTTAAGGGGCTACACCTTC. Translation: CASSQVDRLRGYTF.

This sequence joins TRBV2 and TRBJ2-1; no reliable D call. The V gene lost 2 bases and the J gene lost 6 bases, with 14 bases spanning the gap. The CDR3 contains 15 residues. CDR1 SNHLY and CDR2 FYNNEI come from the germline V gene. The CDR3 sequence is CASSERRSGSNEQFF. CDR3 nucleotide sequence: TGTGCCAGCAGTGAACGGCGGTCCGGGTCCAATGAGCAGTTCTTC.

The chain links TRBV11-2 to TRBJ2-7; 14 bases are a match to TRBD2. CDR3 length: 16 amino acids. The ends lost 5 bases at V and 5 bases at J; junction bases unmatched: 8. Germline V lookup: CDR1 SGHAT, CDR2 FQNNGV. The CDR3, as DNA: TGTGCCAGCAGCCAGCGACTAGCGGGAGGGTGGAACGAGCAGTACTTC. It specifies CASSQRLAGGWNEQYF.

The V call is TRBV30, the J call TRBJ2-7; the match to TRBD1 covers 8 bases. V was clipped by 5 bases and J by 4 bases; unmatched bases: 10. The CDR3 extends over 14 amino acids. Germline V CDR1 and CDR2: GTSNPN, SVGIG (reference sequence). The CDR3 spells CAWSGDRRLYEQYF. CDR3 in DNA: TGTGCCTGGTCCGGGGACAGGCGTTTGTACGAGCAGTACTTC.

V and J are TRBV4-3 and TRBJ1-1; TRBD1 matches 7 bases. Germline V gives CDR1 LGHNA, CDR2 YSLEER. V shed 0 bases and J 8 bases; nucleotides not matched to a gene: 3. The CDR3 runs 13 residues. CDR3 bases: TGCGCCAGCAGCCAAGAACGACAGGGAGAAGCTTTCTTT. Amino acids: CASSQERQGEAFF.

The rearrangement links TRBV3-1 (or the pseudogene TRBV3-2) to TRBJ2-1; 9 nucleotides align to TRBD2. The V gene end was trimmed by 1 base and the J gene end by 9 bases; junction bases not matched to a gene: 7. This CDR3 spans 15 amino acids. Germline V gives CDR1 LGHDT, CDR2 YNNKEL (reference sequence). The CDR3 region has the DNA TGTGCCAGCAGCCAAGTGAAGGTAGCGGGAGCTGAGCAGTTCTTC. This sequence encodes CASSQVKVAGAEQFF.

CDR3 amino acids: CAWTGQLNTEAFF. The CDR3 DNA sequence: TGTGCCTGGACGGGACAGCTGAACACTGAAGCTTTCTTT. The chain links TRBV30 to TRBJ1-1; 7 nucleotides line up with TRBD1. CDR3 size: 13 residues. Losses at the gene ends were 4 bases for V and 0 bases for J; bases not matched to a gene: 2. Germline CDR1 and CDR2: GTSNPN and SVGIG (reference sequence). Drawing the rest from reference TRBV30 and TRBJ1-1, the complete variable domain is SQTIHQWPATLVQPVGSPLSLECTVEGTSNPNLYWYRQAAGRGLQLLFYSVGIGQISSEVPQNLSASRPQDRQFILSSKKLLLSDSGFYLCAWTGQLNTEAFFGQGTRLTVV.